The 14 T cell receptor beta chains below come from one sample, sequenced in a study of control samples from healthy donors and cancer patients (dated by TCRdb to the early 2020s). Receptors were amplified or captured by the immunoSEQ multiplex PCR assay. Imported from immuneACCESS, the table was reduced by TCRdb to in-frame sequences with V and J called. These copies leave out some clones; in studies compared against another copy, an unresolved V gene accounts for under half, and the cause of the remainder is not known. Here the sample has about 100,000 clones; roughly 84% occur a single time. The biggest ten clones account for 18% of the sample. The sample was blood. Receptor source: a woman between 45 and 65 years old in good health.

V usage is TRBV19 and J usage is TRBJ1-1; perhaps TRBD1 as D (6 bases). The germline V gene encodes CDR1 LNHDA and CDR2 SQIVND (reference sequence). This CDR3 contains 15 residues. Trimming took 6 bases from V and 4 from J, leaving 18 bases between them. In DNA form, the CDR3 reads TGTGCCAGTAGCAGCGGCAGGGGCAGTGCCACTGAAGCTTTCTTT. Protein sequence: CASSSGRGSATEAFF.

The CDR3 region has the DNA TGTGCCAGCAGCTTAGCCTCCTGGGAAAGCTCCTATAATTCACCCCTCCACTTT. This translates into CASSLASWESSYNSPLHF. The chain has TRBV7-9 and TRBJ1-6; D not resolved. Trimming stripped 0 bases from V and 0 bases from J, with 12 bases between. In germline, CDR1 is SEHNR, CDR2 FQNEAQ (reference sequence). The CDR3 totals 18 residues.

The gene calls are TRBV4-2 and TRBJ2-3; weak D call: TRBD2 (6 bases). The CDR3 is made up of 16 amino acids. V lost 0 bases to trimming and J lost 3 bases, with 13 bases between them. Germline loops: CDR1 LGHNA, CDR2 YNFKEQ. The CDR3 loop is CASSQDRSGSTDTQYF. The DNA for the CDR3 is TGTGCCAGCAGCCAAGATCGCAGCGGGTCGACAGATACGCAGTATTTT.

The rearrangement joins TRBV13 to TRBJ1-2, with TRBD1 matching 8 bases. The trim removed 5 bases at V and 4 bases at J, leaving 6 bases unmatched. Germline CDR1 is PRHDT and CDR2 is FYEKMQ (reference sequence). This CDR3 comprises 14 residues. In DNA, the CDR3 is TGTGCCAGCAGCCCCAGGGGGCCCCCCTATGGCTACACCTTC. It is translated as CASSPRGPPYGYTF.

This clone occurred a few times. The rearrangement links TRBV6-5 to TRBJ2-1, with D perhaps being TRBD1 or TRBD2 (5 bases each). This CDR3 has 15 amino acids. V was pared by 6 bases and J by 0 bases, with 12 bases between. Germline V gene lookup returns CDR1 MNHEY and CDR2 SVGAGI. CDR3 DNA sequence: TGTGCCAGCAGGCTCGACAGCGGCTCCTACAATGAGCAGTTCTTC. This gives the protein CASRLDSGSYNEQFF.

This chain joins TRBV7-8 and TRBJ2-7; D not certain. Germline-derived CDR1 and CDR2 are SGHVS and FQNEAQ. With 1 base removed from V and 3 bases from J, the gap between germline ends came to 7 bases. The length of the CDR3 is 13 residues. The CDR3 loop is CASSLGPNYEQYV. The CDR3 region has the DNA TGTGCCAGCAGCTTAGGGCCAAACTACGAGCAGTACGTC.

The gene calls are TRBV19 and TRBJ1-5, with 7 bases that match TRBD1. J lost 5 bases, V lost 5 bases, and 9 bases had no gene match. CDR1 LNHDA and CDR2 SQIVND come from the germline V gene (reference sequence). CDR3 length equals 15 residues. CDR3: CASSLTGASYQPQHF. Here the CDR3 DNA reads TGTGCCAGTAGTTTAACAGGGGCTTCCTATCAGCCCCAGCATTTT.

This chain uses TRBV5-4 with TRBJ2-7, with a tentative D call TRBD1 (6 bases). The V gene's germline CDR1 is SGHNT and CDR2 YYREEE (reference sequence). Trimming stripped 4 bases from V and 5 bases from J, with 16 bases between. The length of the CDR3 is 14 residues. The CDR3 DNA is TGTGCCAGCAGCCCAACTGCAGGGGCCCACGAGCAGTACGTC. This gives the protein CASSPTAGAHEQYV.

Here the CDR3 DNA reads TGTGCCAGCAGCCCCAGTATTGGCTCCTACAATGAGCAGTTCTTC. It specifies CASSPSIGSYNEQFF. The chain uses TRBV7-3 and TRBJ2-1; D is unresolved. The CDR3 runs 15 residues. The V end was cut by 5 bases, the J end by 0 bases, with 11 bases between. Germline-derived CDR1 and CDR2 are SGHTA and FQGTGA.

This clone was seen once. The CDR3 DNA follows: TGTGCCAGCAGCTCACCCGGGACAGGGGCATCTGGGGCCAACGTCCTGACTTTC. Translating gives CASSSPGTGASGANVLTF. This chain connects TRBV11-3 to TRBJ2-6; 10 bases are shared with TRBD1. The germline V gene encodes CDR1 SGHNT and CDR2 YENEEA. There are 18 residues in the CDR3. J was trimmed by 1 base and V by 4 bases; bases with no gene match: 7.

This chain uses TRBV6-5 with TRBJ1-1, with D unresolved. CDR3 size: 14 residues. The germline V gene has CDR1 MNHEY and CDR2 SVGAGI. V was cut by 1 base and J by 0 bases, with 6 bases left in between. The CDR3 region is CASSYLSLNTEAFF. The CDR3 DNA follows: TGTGCCAGCAGTTACTTATCACTGAACACTGAAGCTTTCTTT.

This chain connects TRBV5-1 to TRBJ1-4; no clear D gene. The CDR3 contains 14 residues. CDR1 is SGHRS and CDR2 is YFSETQ in the germline V gene. Trimming removed 1 base from V and 1 base from J, with 5 bases in between. The CDR3 loop reads CASSLYGTNEKLFF. DNA of the CDR3: TGCGCCAGCAGCTTGTATGGAACTAATGAAAAACTGTTTTTT.

The rearrangement uses TRBV5-6 and TRBJ1-1, with TRBD1 as a possible D gene (5 bases). The germline CDR1 and CDR2 sequences are SGHDT and YYEEEE. V was cut by 0 bases and J by 6 bases, with 12 bases left in between. CDR3 length: 14 residues. This chain's CDR3 is CASSLDGGTAEAFF. CDR3 in DNA: TGTGCCAGCAGCTTGGATGGGGGAACCGCTGAAGCTTTCTTT.

On this clone: Mismatch with germline at one junction end may stem from a read error. The rearrangement links TRBV7-9 to TRBJ1-2, with TRBD1 as a possible D gene (6 bases). CDR1 SEHNR and CDR2 FQNEAQ come from the germline V gene (reference sequence). The CDR3 contains 9 residues. The DNA for the CDR3 is TGTGCCAGCAGCTTTGCAGGGGCCTTC. Amino acids: CASSFAGAF.